This T cell receptor (beta chain) emerged from a study of regulatory T cells in long-lasting Graves disease. Study information: Duration of antithyroid drug therapy among newly diagnosed Graves' patients was under 3 months. Study-level results: Favored usage of TRBV28, TRBJ1-2 and TRBJ2-5 was recorded in persistent disease.

This clonotype was recorded once. Its antigen is not known. The likely explanation is a read error, given a far larger clone one base away. Germline values: CDR1 MNHEY, CDR2 SVGEGT. The CDR3 has 15 amino acids. J lost 3 bases, V lost 5 bases, and 9 bases had no gene match. Time point described: newly diagnosed GD, antithyroid drugs for less than 3 months. Scientists built the TCR library using RNA that was extracted from PBMCs. Roughly 9.6-milliliter peripheral blood samples went into EDTA tubes. With iRepertoire HTBI primers and Arm-PCR of CDR3 regions, TCR beta libraries were built. In TCRdb, the multiplex PCR reads were re-called with MiXCR into one record per CDR3 protein. The table records around 420,000 distinct CDR3 sequences, around 16% of them present only once.

The chain recombines TRBV6-2 or TRBV6-3 with TRBJ1-1, with 7 nucleotides matching TRBD1. Sample: peripheral blood mononuclear cells (PBMCs), taken at new diagnosis, from a patient treated with antithyroid drugs. The origin of this receptor is a female donor with Graves disease. Here the CDR3 DNA reads TGTGCCAGCAGTGCACGGGACAGCCGTTACACTGAAGCTTTCTTT. Its protein product is CASSARDSRYTEAFF.